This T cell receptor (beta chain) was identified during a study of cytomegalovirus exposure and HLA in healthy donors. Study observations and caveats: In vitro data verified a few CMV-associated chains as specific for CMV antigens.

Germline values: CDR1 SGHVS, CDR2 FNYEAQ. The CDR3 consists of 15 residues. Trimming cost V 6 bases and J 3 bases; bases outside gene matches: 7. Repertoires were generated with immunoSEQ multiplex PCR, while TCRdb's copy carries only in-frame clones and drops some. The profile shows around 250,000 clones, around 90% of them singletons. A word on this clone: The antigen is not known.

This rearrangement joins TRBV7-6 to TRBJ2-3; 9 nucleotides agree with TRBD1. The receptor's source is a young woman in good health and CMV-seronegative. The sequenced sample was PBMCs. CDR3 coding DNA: TGTGCCAGCAGGAGGGACAGGGTAGAAACAGATACGCAGTATTTT. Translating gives CASRRDRVETDTQYF.